Shown below are 31 T cell receptor beta chains from a single sample sequenced in a study of shared clonotypes between healthy human individuals (dated by TCRdb to the early 2020s). Library prep was done by the immunoSEQ multiplex PCR assay. In its TCRdb copy, this immuneACCESS table keeps in-frame sequences only and misses some clones. Where compared with another copy, unresolved V genes explain less than half of these, and the others have no known cause. This sample has around 550,000 clones in its table, and 90% to 96% of those were observed once. In total, the top ten clones hold 0.06% of the sample. The material sequenced was naive CD4+ T cells sorted from blood. The sample's cell subset or site label, in plain terms: CD45RA+ positively selected. The receptors were gathered from a young woman in good health.

V usage is TRBV27 and J usage is TRBJ2-7, with 9 bases lining up with TRBD2. V gave up 3 bases and J gave up 6 bases; unmatched junction bases: 9. The CDR3 is 15 residues long. Germline V gene data show CDR1 as MNHEY and CDR2 as SMNVEV (reference sequence). CDR3 coding DNA: TGTGCCAGCAGTTTCCATAGCGGGAGAGCAGGCGAGCAGTACTTC. Its translation is CASSFHSGRAGEQYF.

Only a few counts were recorded for this clone. The V call is TRBV9, the J call TRBJ1-3, with 8 bases aligning to TRBD1. The CDR3 consists of 14 residues. CDR1 is SGDLS, CDR2 YYNGEE, per germline. V trimming: 3 bases; J trimming: 4 bases; junction bases outside the gene matches: 3. The CDR3: CASSGTGHGNTIYF. The CDR3 DNA is TGTGCCAGCAGCGGGACAGGGCACGGAAACACCATATATTTT.

This clone was observed a single time. The gene calls are TRBV18 and TRBJ2-5; 8 bases map to TRBD1. With 3 bases clipped from V and 0 bases from J, the junction kept 9 bases outside the gene matches. This CDR3 has 17 residues. Per germline, CDR1 KGHSH and CDR2 LQKENI. The CDR3 sequence: CASSPFGQGPNQETQYF. In DNA, the CDR3 is TGTGCCAGCTCACCCTTCGGACAGGGTCCAAACCAAGAGACCCAGTACTTC.

The CDR3 region has the DNA TGTGCCAGTCAATCCCGGGGGCCCACAGATACGCAGTATTTT. It specifies CASQSRGPTDTQYF. The rearrangement joins TRBV7-9 to TRBJ2-3; either TRBD1 or TRBD2 may supply D (6 bases each). This CDR3 is built from 14 residues. The V end lost 9 bases, the J end lost 2 bases, and 15 bases lay between the germline ends. CDR1 SEHNR and CDR2 FQNEAQ come from the germline V gene (reference sequence).

This clone is a singleton in its sample. The J gene is TRBJ2-2, the V gene TRBV28; TRBD2 agrees at 7 bases. Trimming removed 5 bases from V and 2 bases from J; junction bases left unmatched: 2. Germline V lookup: CDR1 MDHEN, CDR2 SYDVKM. CDR3 size: 14 residues. CDR3 loop: CASSRLANTGELFF. Written as DNA, the CDR3 is TGTGCCAGCAGTCGACTAGCTAACACCGGGGAGCTGTTTTTT.

The chain has TRBV7-9 and TRBJ1-1; D not resolved. CDR3 size: 15 residues. Germline assignment: CDR1 SEHNR and CDR2 FQNEAQ (reference sequence). V lost 1 base to trimming and J lost 0 bases, with 9 bases between them. The CDR3 DNA is TGTGCCAGCAGCTTAGGTTTTGGTTTGAACACTGAAGCTTTCTTT. Its translation is CASSLGFGLNTEAFF.

This CDR3 reads CASRHRRDNEQFF. The CDR3 DNA reads as TGTGCCAGCAGGCACCGCCGGGACAATGAGCAGTTCTTC. V is TRBV6-6 and J is TRBJ2-1, with D uncertain. CDR3 size: 13 residues. Germline CDR1 and CDR2: MNHNY and SVGAGI (reference sequence). V was cut by 6 bases and J by 5 bases, with 11 bases left in between.

The rearrangement links TRBV2 to TRBJ1-2; D not certain. Trimming removed 5 bases from V and 4 bases from J, with 26 bases in between. The CDR3 sequence is 18 residues long. Germline V gene data show CDR1 as SNHLY and CDR2 as FYNNEI. The CDR3 region has the DNA TGTGCCAGCAGTTCTGAGGTTCGTCTTGGTTCAACCCGCTATGGCTACACCTTC. Translated, it gives CASSSEVRLGSTRYGYTF.

V usage is TRBV2 and J usage is TRBJ2-1; unclear D gene. The CDR3 is 10 residues long. Germline CDR1 is SNHLY and CDR2 is FYNNEI. V was pared by 6 bases and J by 5 bases, with 2 bases between. The CDR3, as DNA: TGTGCCAGCAGGGACAATGAGCAGTTCTTC. As protein: CASRDNEQFF.

This clone was found once. The chain recombines TRBV2 with TRBJ1-2; TRBD1 matches 10 bases. V was pared by 11 bases and J by 6 bases, with 6 bases of the junction left unmatched. Germline V lookup: CDR1 SNHLY, CDR2 FYNNEI. The CDR3 has 12 residues. CDR3 sequence (DNA): TGTGCCGGGACGACAGGGGGCAATGGCTACACCTTC. Translation: CAGTTGGNGYTF.

This clone was seen a single time. V usage is TRBV11-2 and J usage is TRBJ2-3; 7 bases match TRBD2. This CDR3 is built from 15 residues. V gave up 6 bases and J gave up 1 base; unmatched junction bases: 7. Germline loops: CDR1 SGHAT, CDR2 FQNNGV. The CDR3 region is CASRHLAVRTDTQYF. The CDR3, as DNA: TGTGCCAGCAGGCATCTAGCGGTCCGCACAGATACGCAGTATTTT. Full variable domain (rest looked up from reference TRBV11-2 and TRBJ2-3): EAGVAQSPRYKIIEKRQSVAFWCNPISGHATLYWYQQILGQGPKLLIQFQNNGVVDDSQLPKDRFSAERLKGVDSTLKIQPAKLEDSAVYLCASRHLAVRTDTQYFGPGTRLTVL.

The V gene is TRBV2, the J gene TRBJ2-7; D assignment may be TRBD1 or TRBD2 (5 bases each). Trimming removed 4 bases at V and 5 bases at J, with 18 bases between. Germline loops: CDR1 SNHLY, CDR2 FYNNEI. This CDR3 is built from 15 residues. CDR3 nucleotide sequence: TGTGCCAGCAGTGCTCTGGGACCGGGCTTGGACGAGCAGTACTTC. It is translated as CASSALGPGLDEQYF. The full variable domain, its missing parts supplied by reference TRBV2 and TRBJ2-7, is EPEVTQTPSHQVTQMGQEVILRCVPISNHLYFYWYRQILGQKVEFLVSFYNNEISEKSEIFDDQFSVERPDGSNFTLKIRSTKLEDSAMYFCASSALGPGLDEQYFGPGTRLTVT.

The gene calls are TRBV6-5 and TRBJ1-1; D is unresolved. CDR1 and CDR2 from the germline V gene are MNHEY and SVGAGI. The length of the CDR3 is 14 residues. V dropped 2 bases and J dropped 1 base, with 8 bases sitting between them. The CDR3 region is CASSYSFGNTEAFF. CDR3 nucleotides: TGTGCCAGCAGTTACAGCTTTGGGAACACTGAAGCTTTCTTT.

This rearrangement joins TRBV5-5 to TRBJ2-5; TRBD2 agrees at 16 bases. There are 17 residues in the CDR3. Germline assignment: CDR1 SGHKS and CDR2 YYEKEE (reference sequence). Trimming cost V 4 bases and J 5 bases; bases outside gene matches: 8. CDR3 in DNA: TGTGCCAGCAGCGGGGGACTAGCGGGAGGGCCGTCGGAGACCCAGTACTTC. It specifies CASSGGLAGGPSETQYF.

This chain connects TRBV6-5 to TRBJ2-3, with 12 bases aligning to TRBD2. Germline values: CDR1 MNHEY, CDR2 SVGAGI. Losses at the gene ends were 8 bases for V and 6 bases for J; bases not matched to a gene: 3. There are 13 residues in the CDR3. The CDR3, as DNA: TGTGCCAGCCGACTAGCGGGAGCCGATACGCAGTATTTT. Protein product: CASRLAGADTQYF.

This sequence joins TRBV19 and TRBJ2-7; 7 bases align to TRBD1. Per the germline V gene, CDR1 is LNHDA and CDR2 is SQIVND (reference sequence). Trimming took 4 bases from V and 3 from J; bases not matched to a gene: 6. The CDR3 is 14 amino acids. The CDR3 nucleotides are TGTGCCAGTAGTACGGGACAGACAAACTACGAGCAGTACTTC. This translates into CASSTGQTNYEQYF.

The rearrangement links TRBV6-6 to TRBJ1-2; D gene uncertain. V was clipped by 0 bases and J by 8 bases, with 7 bases between them. This CDR3 is built from 12 residues. Germline-derived CDR1 and CDR2 are MNHNY and SVGAGI (reference sequence). The DNA for the CDR3 is TGTGCCAGCAGTTACTCGAGTTTGGGCTACACCTTC. As protein: CASSYSSLGYTF.

The rearrangement links TRBV10-3 to TRBJ2-3; 9 positions match TRBD1. The CDR3 is 13 residues long. CDR1 and CDR2 from the germline V gene are ENHRY and SYGVKD. Trimming took 11 bases from V and 2 from J; bases not matched to a gene: 5. CDR3 in DNA: TGTGCCTCCGGACAGGGGATCACAGATACGCAGTATTTT. It translates to CASGQGITDTQYF.

The chain links TRBV11-2 to TRBJ2-2, with 7 bases matching TRBD2. V gave up 0 bases and J gave up 4 bases; unmatched junction bases: 8. The germline gives CDR1 SGHAT, CDR2 FQNNGV. This CDR3 is 17 amino acids long. The CDR3 spells CASSLEPGRGVTGELFF. CDR3 sequence (DNA): TGTGCCAGCAGCTTAGAGCCGGGACGGGGGGTCACCGGGGAGCTGTTTTTT.

The V gene is TRBV6-5, the J gene TRBJ1-5, with D possibly being TRBD1 (6 bases). The V gene's germline CDR1 is MNHEY and CDR2 SVGAGI. This CDR3 spans 13 amino acids. The V and J ends lost 5 bases and 1 base respectively, with 6 bases between them. CDR3 DNA sequence: TGTGCCAGCAGTGACAGGAGCAATCAGCCCCAGCATTTT. Amino acid sequence: CASSDRSNQPQHF.

The chain has TRBV6-6 and TRBJ1-3; D is ambiguous. From germline, CDR1 is MNHNY and CDR2 SVGAGI (reference sequence). The germline V and J ends were trimmed by 11 bases and 3 bases, with 17 bases remaining between them. The CDR3 loop spans 14 amino acids. The CDR3 DNA reads as TGTGCCGCCAGCTCTTCTGCTAATGGAAACACCATATATTTT. Translated, it gives CAASSSANGNTIYF.

CDR3: CASSLTPGAPIYGYTF. The CDR3 DNA sequence: TGTGCCAGCAGTTTAACCCCAGGGGCCCCCATATATGGCTACACCTTC. The chain carries TRBV28 and TRBJ1-2; perhaps TRBD1 as D (6 bases). This CDR3 comprises 16 residues. Trimming took 2 bases from V and 5 from J, leaving 18 bases between them. CDR1 MDHEN and CDR2 SYDVKM come from the germline V gene.

The chain is built from TRBV6-1 and TRBJ2-3; 8 nucleotides agree with TRBD1. There are 18 residues in the CDR3. With 2 bases clipped from V and 5 bases from J, the junction kept 15 bases outside the gene matches. The germline gives CDR1 MNHNS, CDR2 SASEGT. Here the CDR3 reads CASSEFRTGGLAVDTQYF. In nucleotides, the CDR3 is TGTGCCAGCAGTGAATTCCGTACAGGGGGTTTGGCAGTAGATACGCAGTATTTT.

The chain is built from TRBV19 and TRBJ2-7; D not resolved. This CDR3 has 15 residues. CDR1 is LNHDA and CDR2 is SQIVND in the germline V gene (reference sequence). Trimming pared 3 bases from V and 0 bases from J, leaving 12 bases between. The CDR3 region is CASSMAAGFSYEQYF. The CDR3 bases are TGTGCCAGTAGTATGGCCGCAGGTTTCTCCTACGAGCAGTACTTC.

V usage is TRBV18 and J usage is TRBJ2-1, with D perhaps matching TRBD2 (5 bases). V lost 3 bases, J lost 5 bases, and 17 bases lay in between. The length of the CDR3 is 16 residues. The germline CDR1 and CDR2 sequences are KGHSH and LQKENI. The chain's CDR3 is CASSPWAEAANNEQFF. The CDR3 DNA reads TGTGCCAGCTCACCCTGGGCGGAGGCAGCAAACAATGAGCAGTTCTTC.

This chain links TRBV18 with TRBJ2-7, with D tentatively TRBD1 or TRBD2 (6 bases each). Trimming removed 2 bases from V and 6 bases from J, with 17 bases in between. CDR1 is KGHSH, CDR2 LQKENI, per germline. The length of the CDR3 is 15 residues. DNA for the CDR3: TGTGCCAGCTCACCATCGATGGGGGGCGCTTCCGAGCAGTACTTC. This encodes CASSPSMGGASEQYF.

The rearrangement uses TRBV18 and TRBJ2-1, with no clear D. The V end was cut by 6 bases, the J end by 6 bases, with 12 bases between. The V gene's germline CDR1 is KGHSH and CDR2 LQKENI. The CDR3 runs to 13 residues. CDR3 amino acids: CASSFSPGNEQFF. For the CDR3, the DNA is TGTGCCAGCTCTTTTTCCCCGGGCAATGAGCAGTTCTTC.

This chain connects TRBV9 to TRBJ2-1; 7 bases agree with TRBD2. Germline V CDR1 and CDR2: SGDLS, YYNGEE. The J segment lost 6 bases and the V segment lost 2 bases, leaving 2 bases of the junction unmatched. The CDR3 is 13 amino acids. The CDR3 sequence: CASSVGGSNEQFF. The CDR3 DNA follows: TGTGCCAGCAGCGTGGGCGGGAGCAATGAGCAGTTCTTC.

The genes are TRBV9 and TRBJ2-3; 9 nucleotides align to TRBD2. Per the germline V gene, CDR1 is SGDLS and CDR2 is YYNGEE. The CDR3 is made up of 15 amino acids. The junction had 6 bases not matched to a gene; V was cut back by 4 bases and J by 3 bases. CDR3 nucleotide sequence: TGTGCCAGCAGCCCGACTAGCGGCCGAACAGATACGCAGTATTTT. It is translated as CASSPTSGRTDTQYF.

This rearrangement joins TRBV6-4 to TRBJ2-1, with 11 bases fitting TRBD2. Germline assignment: CDR1 MRHNA and CDR2 SNTAGT. V lost 0 bases to trimming and J lost 8 bases; unmatched junction nucleotides: 6. This CDR3 contains 16 residues. The CDR3 DNA follows: TGTGCCAGCAGTGACTCGTTTAGCGGGAGGGCCGATGAGCAGTTCTTC. Protein: CASSDSFSGRADEQFF.

The CDR3 nucleotides read TGTGCCAGCATCAATTGGGGGGGCCAAGAGACCCAGTACTTC. Amino acid sequence: CASINWGGQETQYF. The gene calls are TRBV28 and TRBJ2-5, with 7 bases that match TRBD2. Trimming took 7 bases from V and 1 from J; bases not matched to a gene: 6. CDR3 length equals 14 residues. Per the germline V gene, CDR1 is MDHEN and CDR2 is SYDVKM.